There are many counts of the clone carrying this TCR beta chain. The antigen remains undetermined. This record belongs to a study of identical twins. The study's findings and limits: Out-of-frame alpha sequences common to twins exhibited a surplus of low generation probability. Modeled out-of-frame TCR alpha sharing in monozygotic twins fell below observed levels. Carriage of fewer insertions was seen in abundant cord blood beta clonotypes, whereas memory repertoires showed none.

Germline V gene lookup returns CDR1 DFQATT and CDR2 SNEGSKA (reference sequence). V lost 3 bases to trimming and J lost 4 bases; unmatched junction nucleotides: 7. This CDR3 is 15 amino acids long. The cDNA had a unique molecular identifier and a template-switch universal primer site. TCRdb fed the 5' RACE reads into MiXCR, producing one record per CDR3 protein. The table records roughly 250,000 distinct CDR3 sequences, 11% to 15% of them present only once. The TCR comes from a woman between 18 and 30 years old in good health. The J gene is TRBJ2-1, the V gene TRBV20-1, with 9 bases identical to TRBD2. The sequenced sample was memory (CD45RO+) T cells sorted from blood. The CDR3 sequence is CSARILAGHYNEQFF. CDR3 in DNA: TGCAGTGCTAGGATACTAGCGGGCCATTACAATGAGCAGTTCTTC.